This T cell receptor (beta chain) was sequenced during a study of identical twins. TCRdb re-analysed the 5' RACE reads in MiXCR, keeping a single row per CDR3 protein. The data hold nearly 200,000 distinct CDR3 sequences, with around a sixth observed a single time. In its sample, this clonotype was seen a few times. These same data were also listed under a study on T cells expressing NK-cell markers.

The source of this sequence is a woman aged 18-29 years in good health. Sample: CD8+ T cells sorted from blood.

The DNA for the CDR3 is TGTGCCAGCAAAACCCCGGGCCTAAGCTACGAGCAGTACTTC. It encodes CASKTPGLSYEQYF. This sequence joins TRBV6-1 and TRBJ2-7, with D unclear. Germline assignment: CDR1 MNHNS and CDR2 SASEGT. Trimming took 7 bases from V and 3 from J, leaving 16 bases between them. The CDR3 spans 14 residues.